These 3 T cell receptor beta chains share one sample of origin, sequenced in a study of tumor-infiltrating lymphocytes in oesophageal squamous cell carcinoma listed by TCRdb under 2016. Libraries were made using PCR. Instrument on record: Illumina HiSeq 1500. TCRdb reprocessed the public reads (quality trimming at Q25 with fastp, clone calling with MiXCR) and kept in-frame beta chains. Here each entry gathers all rows of one CDR3 protein and keeps the most common genes and DNA. The sample has approximately 11,000 distinct CDR3 sequences on record, 40% to 65% of them singletons. Around 19% of the sample is in the top ten clones. The sample was esophageal tumor tissue. The receptors derive from a female donor with esophageal squamous cell carcinoma.

The table lists this clonotype with a few counts. The J gene is TRBJ2-1, the V gene TRBV7-2; D could derive from TRBD1 or TRBD2 (6 bases each). V was cut by 0 bases and J by 4 bases, with 19 bases left in between. The germline V gene has CDR1 SGHTA and CDR2 FQGNSA. The CDR3 is 18 residues long. The CDR3 bases are TGTGCCAGCAGCTTAGCCCATAGGACACGGGGGCCTTACAATGAGCAGTTCTTC. Its translation: CASSLAHRTRGPYNEQFF.

The genes are TRBV7-2 and TRBJ2-5; 7 bases map to TRBD1. The J call may be incorrect, as the DNA end agrees better with TRBJ2-7. This CDR3 has 14 residues. CDR1 SGHTA and CDR2 FQGNSA come from the germline V gene. CDR3 coding DNA: TGTGCCAGCAGCTCGAACAGGGGACCCTACGAGCAGTACTTC. Protein sequence: CASSSNRGPYEQYF.

The chain links TRBV7-2 to TRBJ2-5; 8 nucleotides line up with TRBD1. The CDR3 consists of 12 residues. Per the germline V gene, CDR1 is SGHTA and CDR2 is FQGNSA. V gave up 4 bases and J gave up 5 bases; unmatched junction bases: 0. The CDR3: CASSWDRETQYF. The CDR3 DNA reads as TGTGCCAGCAGCTGGGACAGGGAGACCCAGTACTTC. The full variable domain, with the rest looked up from reference TRBV7-2 and TRBJ2-5, is GAGVSQSPSNKVTEKGKDVELRCDPISGHTALYWYRQSLGQGLEFLIYFQGNSAPDKSGLPSDRFSAERTGGSVSTLTIQRTQQEDSAVYLCASSWDRETQYFGPGTRLLVL.